Presented here are 8 T cell receptor beta chains from one specimen sequenced in a study of blood T cell repertoires in COVID-19. Assay: immunoSEQ multiplex PCR; the TCRdb copy retains only in-frame clones and omits some. The sample lists approximately 58,000 clones, more than 75% occurring once. What was sequenced was peripheral blood. Every receptor here comes from a man aged 35-49 years with active COVID-19.

The J gene is TRBJ1-2, the V gene TRBV9; unclear D gene. The V end was cut by 4 bases, the J end by 2 bases, with 12 bases between. Germline assignment: CDR1 SGDLS and CDR2 YYNGEE. The CDR3 covers 14 residues. In DNA, the CDR3 is TGTGCCAGCAGCCTTAGTGGGCAAAACTATGGCTACACCTTC. This sequence encodes CASSLSGQNYGYTF.

This clone was counted between two and nine times. This chain connects TRBV7-3 to TRBJ1-2; TRBD1 matches 9 bases. Germline CDR1 reads SGHTA; CDR2 reads FQGTGA. V shed 3 bases and J 2 bases; nucleotides not matched to a gene: 1. The CDR3 is made up of 14 amino acids. The CDR3 nucleotides are TGTGCCAGCAGCTTGACAGGGGGAAACTATGGCTACACCTTC. This codes for CASSLTGGNYGYTF.

V gene TRBV10-2 combines with J gene TRBJ1-3; 9 bases match TRBD1. This CDR3 is built from 16 residues. V was clipped by 4 bases and J by 1 base; unmatched bases: 5. CDR1 is WSHSY, CDR2 SAAADI, per germline. The CDR3 coding sequence is TGCGCCAGCAGTGTTACAGGGGGCTTTTCTGGAAACACCATATATTTT. It codes for CASSVTGGFSGNTIYF.

The genes are TRBV5-1 and TRBJ1-2, with TRBD1 as a possible D gene (5 bases). This CDR3 spans 14 amino acids. Trimming cost V 4 bases and J 6 bases, with 16 bases left between them. Germline values: CDR1 SGHRS, CDR2 YFSETQ. The CDR3 region is CASSPLMTDDGYTF. DNA of the CDR3: TGCGCCAGCAGCCCCCTTATGACAGACGATGGCTACACCTTC.

This chain links TRBV5-3 with TRBJ2-1; the D is unclear. TRBV5-3 is annotated as an ORF whose role is uncertain. Trimming stripped 2 bases from V and 6 bases from J, with 9 bases between. The CDR3 has 13 residues. The CDR3 sequence: CARSFLEANEQFF. DNA for the CDR3: TGTGCCAGAAGCTTCCTAGAAGCCAATGAGCAGTTCTTC.

This chain connects TRBV7-8 to TRBJ2-4, with 12 bases lining up with TRBD2. V gave up 5 bases and J gave up 0 bases; unmatched junction bases: 11. The CDR3 covers 19 residues. The germline V gene has CDR1 SGHVS and CDR2 FQNEAQ. The CDR3 sequence: CASSPETSGSTLAKNIQYF. The CDR3 DNA reads as TGTGCCAGCAGCCCCGAGACTAGCGGGAGCACTTTAGCCAAAAACATTCAGTACTTC.

This CDR3 is CASSDRPNYGYTF. DNA of the CDR3: TGTGCCAGCAGTGACAGGCCGAACTATGGCTACACCTTC. The J gene is TRBJ1-2, the V gene TRBV6-1, with no clear D. Trimming removed 3 bases from V and 2 bases from J, with 7 bases in between. The CDR3 sequence is 13 residues long. Per germline, CDR1 MNHNS and CDR2 SASEGT.

The chain uses TRBV4-2 and TRBJ2-1, with D perhaps matching TRBD2 (6 bases). CDR1 and CDR2 from the germline V gene are LGHNA and YNFKEQ. The CDR3 sequence is 17 residues long. Trimming shortened V by 4 bases and J by 1 base, and 17 bases separated the two germline ends. This CDR3 reads CASSLNPGLASYNEQFF. CDR3 nucleotide sequence: TGTGCCAGCAGCCTAAACCCGGGACTGGCTTCCTACAATGAGCAGTTCTTC.